The 3 T cell receptor beta chains listed next were all sequenced from one sample in a study of blood T cell repertoires in COVID-19. The repertoire was sequenced with immunoSEQ multiplex PCR; TCRdb's copy has only in-frame clones and lacks some. The data contain about 200,000 clones, around 82% of them seen just once; the ten biggest clones take up over 7%. Sequencing input: peripheral blood. These receptor sequences come from a woman in her 70s with acute or convalescent COVID-19.

This clone occurred once. The chain uses TRBV19 and TRBJ1-1; no reliable D call. The V end was cut by 8 bases, the J end by 1 base, with 11 bases between. The CDR3 runs 13 residues. CDR1 is LNHDA, CDR2 SQIVND, per germline (reference sequence). As DNA, the CDR3 is TGTGCCAGTGGGGTACGGGAGAACACTGAAGCTTTCTTT. It encodes CASGVRENTEAFF.

The gene calls are TRBV3-1 (or the pseudogene TRBV3-2) and TRBJ1-3; 10 positions agree with TRBD1. CDR3 size: 16 residues. Losses at the gene ends were 1 base for V and 4 bases for J; bases not matched to a gene: 4. The germline gives CDR1 LGHDT, CDR2 YNNKEL (reference sequence). The CDR3 here is CASSQVGTGVGNTIYF. In nucleotides, the CDR3 is TGTGCCAGCAGCCAAGTGGGGACAGGGGTAGGAAACACCATATATTTT.

V usage is TRBV6-2 or TRBV6-3 and J usage is TRBJ2-3; 7 bases agree with TRBD2. This CDR3 is built from 16 residues. Germline V gene data show CDR1 as MNHEY and CDR2 as SVGEGT. V shed 2 bases, J shed 4 bases, and the junction held 9 bases outside the gene matches. CDR3 bases: TGTGCCAGCAGTTACGAGCGGGGAAGTTCCGCAGATACGCAGTATTTT. Translating gives CASSYERGSSADTQYF.